This TCR beta chain was retrieved from a study of human T cells and chemical hapten exposure. Study-wide results and limits: Controls formed significantly fewer large CDR3 similarity clusters than expanded TCRs did. PT1 expanded TCR numbers rose with patch test score.

The library gave individual cDNA molecules unique molecular identifiers. In the original processing: From approximately 21,000 to 630,000 TCRs were found per sample, with a median of about 96,000. TCRdb analysed the RACE reads with MiXCR anew, one entry per CDR3 protein. The V and J calls reflect TCRdb's pipeline rather than the authors' work. The table lists tens of thousands of distinct CDR3 sequences, roughly 10% of them singletons. Time point reported: patch test 2, 6 weeks after DPC sensitization. Described treatment: therapeutic diphenylcyclopropenone sensitization with weekly scalp DPC. Extraction yielded total RNA from whole blood (unfractionated). Germline loops: CDR1 MGHDK, CDR2 SYGVNS. Trimming removed 2 bases at V and 1 base at J, with 12 bases between. The CDR3 loop spans 16 amino acids. Details on this clonotype: Its cognate antigen is unknown.

The genes are TRBV25-1 and TRBJ2-1, with TRBD1 as a possible D gene (5 bases). The sequence was obtained from a woman in her twenties or thirties with alopecia areata. Some clones in this sample may be carry-over from other donors' samples. This specimen consisted of whole blood, obtained in connection with sensitization to the hapten diphenylcyclopropenone (DPC). CDR3 amino acids: CASSEVSGFSYNEQFF. The CDR3 coding sequence is TGTGCCAGCAGTGAAGTTTCAGGGTTTTCCTACAATGAGCAGTTCTTC. Full variable domain (rest looked up from reference TRBV25-1 and TRBJ2-1): EADIYQTPRYLVIGTGKKITLECSQTMGHDKMYWYQQDPGMELHLIHYSYGVNSTEKGDLSSESTVSRIRTEHFPLTLESARPSHTSQYLCASSEVSGFSYNEQFFGPGTRLTVL.